These 32 T cell receptor beta chains came from one sample sequenced in a study of regulatory T cells in long-lasting Graves disease. The authors built TCR beta libraries using iRepertoire HTBI primers and Arm-PCR of CDR3 regions. MiXCR, run by TCRdb on the multiplex PCR reads, gives a single entry per CDR3 protein. The sample lists some 320,000 distinct CDR3 sequences, over 15% occurring once. Sample time point: newly diagnosed GD, antithyroid drugs for less than 3 months. PBMCs provided the RNA from which the TCR library was made. The sample in question was peripheral blood mononuclear cells (PBMCs), obtained at new diagnosis, from a patient treated with antithyroid drugs. The source is a female donor with Graves disease.

This clonotype was observed at least ten times. J is TRBJ2-7 and V is TRBV7-8, with D perhaps TRBD1 (6 bases). This CDR3 region has 14 residues. Germline CDR1 SGHVS, CDR2 FQNEAQ. Trimming cost V 5 bases and J 7 bases, with 18 bases left between them. CDR3 bases: TGTGCCAGCAGCCTAGGACAGTTGGTTGGGGAGCAGTACTTC. Translated: CASSLGQLVGEQYF.

This clonotype has at least ten counts. The gene calls are TRBV6-1 and TRBJ1-1; D not certain. CDR1 and CDR2 from the germline V gene are MNHNS and SASEGT. Deletions cut 7 bases from V and 1 base from J, with 4 bases between. The CDR3 contains 11 residues. CDR3 amino acids: CASTRNTEAFF. CDR3 nucleotides: TGTGCCAGCACGAGGAACACTGAAGCTTTCTTT.

The chain has TRBV20-1 and TRBJ2-3, with TRBD2 matching 16 bases. Per germline, CDR1 DFQATT and CDR2 SNEGSKA (reference sequence). The CDR3 is 15 residues long. Trimming cost V 5 bases and J 7 bases; bases outside gene matches: 6. Here the CDR3 DNA reads TGCAGTGCTGTGGGACTAGCGGGAGGGCCACATACGCAGTATTTT. Residues: CSAVGLAGGPHTQYF.

V and J are TRBV7-3 and TRBJ2-2, with 13 bases matching TRBD2. CDR3 length: 17 amino acids. V lost 5 bases and J lost 7; bases outside the gene matches: 10. The germline V gene has CDR1 SGHTA and CDR2 FQGTGA. The CDR3 loop is CASSLGLAGVTVGELFF. CDR3 bases: TGTGCCAGCAGCCTAGGACTAGCGGGAGTAACGGTCGGGGAGCTGTTTTTT.

Comments on this clonotype: A far larger clone is a single base away, which makes a read error likely. The chain links TRBV9 to TRBJ2-1; D possibly corresponds to TRBD2 (5 bases). This CDR3 has 13 amino acids. The germline V gene encodes CDR1 SGDLS and CDR2 YYNGEE. The V gene lost 3 bases and the J gene lost 3 bases, with 7 bases spanning the gap. This CDR3 reads CASSARDYNEQFF. DNA for the CDR3: TGTGCCAGCAGCGCCCGGGACTACAATGAGCAGTTCTTC. Combining the CDR3 with reference TRBV9 and TRBJ2-1 gives the whole variable domain DSGVTQTPKHLITATGQRVTLRCSPRSGDLSVYWYQQSLDQGLQFLIQYYNGEERAKGNILERFSAQQFPDLHSELNLSSLELGDSALYFCASSARDYNEQFFGPGTRLTVL.

J is TRBJ2-1 and V is TRBV5-4, with a possible D match to TRBD1 (6 bases). Germline CDR1 SGHNT, CDR2 YYREEE (reference sequence). Between the trimmed V and J ends, which lost 4 bases and 2 bases, there was a span of 19 bases. There are 17 residues in the CDR3. The CDR3 sequence is CASSQKQGRRTYNEQFF. The CDR3 DNA follows: TGTGCCAGCAGCCAAAAACAGGGAAGACGGACCTACAATGAGCAGTTCTTC.

This clonotype has only a few counts. V gene TRBV25-1 combines with J gene TRBJ2-2, with D unclear. From germline, CDR1 is MGHDK and CDR2 SYGVNS. Trimming took 1 base from V and 6 from J, leaving 6 bases between them. The CDR3 extends over 13 amino acids. CDR3 in amino acids: CASSESGSGELFF. As DNA, the CDR3 is TGTGCCAGCAGTGAATCGGGTTCCGGGGAGCTGTTTTTT.

This clonotype showed up many times. V usage is TRBV24-1 and J usage is TRBJ1-2; D perhaps matches TRBD1 (6 bases). CDR1 is KGHDR and CDR2 is SFDVKD in the germline V gene. The CDR3 consists of 15 residues. V was trimmed by 3 bases and J by 4 bases, leaving 14 bases between them. The CDR3 DNA sequence: TGTGCCACCAGTGATAACAGGGATATCGGCTATGGCTACACCTTC. It specifies CATSDNRDIGYGYTF.

The J gene is TRBJ2-1, the V gene TRBV5-1; TRBD1 is a possible D gene (6 bases). V was trimmed by 2 bases and J by 4 bases, leaving 13 bases between them. There are 15 residues in the CDR3. The germline V gene encodes CDR1 SGHRS and CDR2 YFSETQ. This CDR3 reads CASSLQGLGYNEQFF. CDR3 sequence (DNA): TGCGCCAGCAGCTTACAGGGTCTGGGGTACAATGAGCAGTTCTTC.

This clonotype has only a few counts. V and J are TRBV6-5 and TRBJ2-7, with 7 bases that match TRBD1. Trimming at V came to 2 bases and at J to 5 bases, leaving 3 bases not matched to a gene. Looked up from germline, CDR1 is MNHEY and CDR2 is SVGAGI. CDR3 length: 13 amino acids. The CDR3 spells CASSYPTGDEQYF. The CDR3 DNA sequence: TGTGCCAGCAGTTACCCCACAGGGGACGAGCAGTACTTC.

The table lists this clonotype with many counts. CDR3 amino acids: CASSLSSGSSYNEQFF. The DNA of the CDR3 is TGTGCCAGCAGCTTAAGTAGCGGGAGCTCCTACAATGAGCAGTTCTTC. J is TRBJ2-1 and V is TRBV27; 9 bases fit TRBD2. V lost 6 bases and J lost 0; bases outside the gene matches: 6. The CDR3 totals 16 residues. CDR1 is MNHEY, CDR2 SMNVEV, per germline (reference sequence).

This clonotype has more than one count but fewer than ten. This chain connects TRBV27 to TRBJ1-2; weak D call: TRBD1 (5 bases). V lost 2 bases and J 0 bases, leaving 16 bases between the germline ends. Per the germline V gene, CDR1 is MNHEY and CDR2 is SMNVEV (reference sequence). The CDR3 spans 17 residues. CDR3: CASSLGSGGKANYGYTF. CDR3 DNA: TGTGCCAGCAGTTTAGGCTCCGGGGGAAAAGCTAACTATGGCTACACCTTC.

In this sample, this clonotype turned up many times. This chain joins TRBV20-1 and TRBJ2-5, with 9 bases matching TRBD1. The germline V gene encodes CDR1 DFQATT and CDR2 SNEGSKA (reference sequence). The CDR3 contains 15 residues. The CDR3 is CSVIFAGQGRETQYF. In nucleotides, the CDR3 is TGCAGCGTCATATTCGCGGGACAGGGAAGGGAGACCCAGTACTTC.

The V call is TRBV5-1, the J call TRBJ1-3; D might be TRBD1 (6 bases). CDR3 size: 14 residues. Between the trimmed V and J ends, which lost 5 bases and 4 bases, there was a span of 13 bases. Per germline, CDR1 SGHRS and CDR2 YFSETQ. The CDR3 DNA reads TGCGCCAGCAGTCCAGGGGTTGCCGGAAACACCATATATTTT. Amino acid sequence: CASSPGVAGNTIYF.

This clonotype was recorded a few times. The chain is built from TRBV28 and TRBJ1-2; D is ambiguous. V shed 4 bases and J shed 4 bases, with 13 bases lying between them. This CDR3 is built from 14 residues. CDR1 and CDR2 (germline): MDHEN, SYDVKM. The CDR3 here is CASSSPNRAYGYTF. Here the CDR3 DNA reads TGTGCCAGCAGTTCACCGAATCGGGCCTATGGCTACACCTTC.

In this sample, this clonotype turned up many times. The CDR3 reads CASSLARQPQHF. In nucleotides, the CDR3 is TGTGCCAGCAGCTTAGCGCGTCAGCCCCAGCATTTT. The V gene is TRBV7-2, the J gene TRBJ1-5; D is unclear. V gave up 0 bases and J gave up 6 bases, with 3 bases separating them. CDR1 and CDR2 (germline): SGHTA, FQGNSA. The CDR3 has 12 amino acids.

The J gene is TRBJ2-2, the V gene TRBV12-3 or TRBV12-4, with 10 bases fitting TRBD2. V shed 7 bases, J shed 6 bases, and the junction held 8 bases outside the gene matches. The CDR3 runs 15 residues. The CDR3 nucleotides are TGTGCCAGCACCCCCCTAGCGGGAGTATCCGGGGAGCTGTTTTTT. Protein sequence: CASTPLAGVSGELFF.

This clonotype was seen at least ten times. The J gene is TRBJ2-7, the V gene TRBV5-1; D is undetermined. The CDR3 totals 16 residues. Germline V lookup: CDR1 SGHRS, CDR2 YFSETQ. Between the trimmed V and J ends, which lost 0 bases and 2 bases, there was a span of 15 bases. The CDR3 region has the DNA TGCGCCAGCAGCTTGGGTTCCCTCGCGTTTGCCTACGAGCAGTACTTC. Its protein product is CASSLGSLAFAYEQYF.

This clonotype was recorded many times. This rearrangement joins TRBV30 to TRBJ1-5, with TRBD1 as a possible D gene (6 bases). The germline V gene encodes CDR1 GTSNPN and CDR2 SVGIG (reference sequence). This CDR3 is built from 15 residues. The ends were cut back, 5 bases at V and 0 bases at J, with 14 bases in the middle. The CDR3 spells CAWSAGTHSNQPQHF. Here the CDR3 DNA reads TGTGCCTGGTCGGCTGGGACACATAGCAATCAGCCCCAGCATTTT.

CDR3 amino acids: CASSLDSVSYNEQFF. The CDR3 DNA reads TGTGCCAGCAGCCTCGATAGCGTATCCTACAATGAGCAGTTCTTC. This chain uses TRBV7-9 with TRBJ2-1, with D perhaps matching TRBD2 (5 bases). CDR1 is SEHNR, CDR2 FQNEAQ, per germline (reference sequence). V was cut by 5 bases and J by 1 base, with 12 bases left in between. CDR3 size: 15 residues.

Concerning this clonotype itself: It may be a read error: a sequence one base away is much more abundant. V gene TRBV9 combines with J gene TRBJ1-2; no firm D call. Germline V gene lookup returns CDR1 SGDLS and CDR2 YYNGEE. The CDR3 extends over 12 amino acids. The CDR3 region has the DNA TGTGCCATCAGCGCCTCGGGCTATGGCTACACCTTC. Translating gives CAISASGYGYTF.

CDR3: CASSQDAVVDEQYF. CDR3 coding DNA: TGTGCCAGCAGCCAAGATGCAGTAGTAGACGAGCAGTACTTC. V gene TRBV3-1 combines with J gene TRBJ2-7; D is ambiguous. V lost 0 bases and J 5 bases, leaving 11 bases between the germline ends. The CDR3 runs to 14 residues. Germline loops: CDR1 LGHDT, CDR2 YNNKEL (reference sequence).

This clonotype appeared many times. The CDR3 reads CASSVGQTLGKQYF. The CDR3 DNA follows: TGTGCCAGCAGTGTTGGGCAAACCCTTGGGAAGCAGTACTTC. The gene calls are TRBV2 and TRBJ2-7; unclear D gene. The ends were cut back, 4 bases at V and 8 bases at J, with 18 bases in the middle. The CDR3 extends over 14 amino acids. Germline CDR1 reads SNHLY; CDR2 reads FYNNEI.

This clonotype was seen at least ten times. The V call is TRBV20-1, the J call TRBJ1-1; TRBD1 matches 9 bases. V shed 0 bases, J shed 2 bases, and the junction held 7 bases outside the gene matches. CDR1 DFQATT and CDR2 SNEGSKA come from the germline V gene (reference sequence). The CDR3 is made up of 16 amino acids. In DNA, the CDR3 is TGCAGTGCTAGAGAGTGGGACAGGGTTTTTAACACTGAAGCTTTCTTT. Translated: CSAREWDRVFNTEAFF.

This clonotype showed up many times. This chain links TRBV27 with TRBJ2-3; TRBD2 matches at 7 bases. The V and J ends lost 10 bases and 7 bases, in that order; junction bases with no gene match: 14. From germline, CDR1 is MNHEY and CDR2 SMNVEV (reference sequence). The CDR3 length is 14 residues. DNA of the CDR3: TGTGCCACCACCTTGGCGGGAGAATCGAATACGCAGTATTTT. Its protein product is CATTLAGESNTQYF.

The rearrangement uses TRBV7-2 and TRBJ2-5; D is uncertain. This CDR3 has 13 amino acids. Germline assignment: CDR1 SGHTA and CDR2 FQGNSA. V lost 2 bases and J lost 5, with 9 bases in between. The CDR3 bases are TGTGCCAGCAGCTTATGGCCCGGGGAGACCCAGTACTTC. Translating it yields CASSLWPGETQYF.

This chain joins TRBV10-1 and TRBJ2-7, with 7 bases matching TRBD1. The CDR3 runs 15 residues. Germline V gives CDR1 WNHNN, CDR2 SYGVQD (reference sequence). Trimming removed 0 bases from V and 2 bases from J; junction bases left unmatched: 4. The CDR3 sequence is CASSESTGQTYEQYF. The CDR3 region has the DNA TGCGCCAGCAGTGAGTCGACAGGGCAAACCTACGAGCAGTACTTC.

A few counts support this clonotype. In DNA, the CDR3 is TGTGCCAGCAGCTTAGCTCTAGCCTACGAGCAGTACTTC. This encodes CASSLALAYEQYF. This sequence joins TRBV7-2 and TRBJ2-7; no definite D call. The germline V and J ends were trimmed by 0 bases and 2 bases, with 5 bases remaining between them. Germline V gene lookup returns CDR1 SGHTA and CDR2 FQGNSA. This CDR3 has 13 amino acids.

There are many counts of this clonotype. This chain links TRBV12-3 or TRBV12-4 with TRBJ1-6, with a weak D call TRBD1 (5 bases). The CDR3 consists of 20 residues. The ends were cut back, 4 bases at V and 7 bases at J, with 29 bases in the middle. DNA for the CDR3: TGTGCCAGCAGTTCCGACAGCCAGGCCTTCCTCAAAGGGCTCAATTCACCCCTCCACTTT. It specifies CASSSDSQAFLKGLNSPLHF.

Ten or more counts support this clonotype. The V gene is TRBV2, the J gene TRBJ1-1, with unresolved D. The CDR3 spans 14 residues. Deletions cut 6 bases from V and 1 base from J, with 12 bases between. Germline CDR1 SNHLY, CDR2 FYNNEI. The CDR3 region is CASRNGPQNTEAFF. In DNA, the CDR3 is TGTGCCAGCAGAAATGGACCGCAGAACACTGAAGCTTTCTTT.

This clonotype has ten or more counts. V is TRBV18 and J is TRBJ2-3; D gene ambiguous. The V end lost 2 bases, the J end lost 8 bases, and 11 bases lay between the germline ends. The V gene's germline CDR1 is KGHSH and CDR2 LQKENI. The CDR3 is made up of 13 amino acids. This CDR3 reads CASSPESGSTQYF. The CDR3 DNA sequence: TGTGCCAGCTCACCAGAAAGTGGGTCTACGCAGTATTTT.

This clonotype was detected many times. V usage is TRBV6-5 and J usage is TRBJ2-2; TRBD1 is a possible D gene (6 bases). Germline V lookup: CDR1 MNHEY, CDR2 SVGAGI. There are 16 residues in the CDR3. Trimming left V 2 bases short and J 4 bases short, with 14 bases between. The CDR3 sequence is CASSYEPGVVTGELFF. The DNA for the CDR3 is TGTGCCAGCAGTTACGAGCCAGGGGTTGTCACCGGGGAGCTGTTTTTT.